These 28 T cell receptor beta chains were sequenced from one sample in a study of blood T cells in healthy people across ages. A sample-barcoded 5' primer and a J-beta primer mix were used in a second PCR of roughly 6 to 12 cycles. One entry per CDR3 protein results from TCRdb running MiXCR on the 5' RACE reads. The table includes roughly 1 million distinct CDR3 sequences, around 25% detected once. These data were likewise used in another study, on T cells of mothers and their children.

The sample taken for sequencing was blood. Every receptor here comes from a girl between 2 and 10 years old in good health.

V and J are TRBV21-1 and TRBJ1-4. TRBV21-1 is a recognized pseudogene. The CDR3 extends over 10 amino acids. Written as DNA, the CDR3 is TGTGCCAGCAACAATGGAGGACTGTTTTTT. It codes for CASNNGGLFF.

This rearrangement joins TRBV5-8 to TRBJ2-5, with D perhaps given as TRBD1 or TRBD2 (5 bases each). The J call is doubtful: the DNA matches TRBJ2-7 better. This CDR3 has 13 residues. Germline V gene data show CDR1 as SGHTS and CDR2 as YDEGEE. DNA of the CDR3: TGTGCCAGCAGCGAGGGGACGGACTACGAGCAGTACTTC. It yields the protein CASSEGTDYEQYF.

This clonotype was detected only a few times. The CDR3, as DNA: TGTGCCAGCAGCTTTCAGGGGGTCGGGGAGCAGTACTTC. Amino acid sequence: CASSFQGVGEQYF. The chain recombines TRBV7-2 with TRBJ2-7; 7 positions match TRBD1. Germline V gene sequence: CDR1 SGHTA, CDR2 FQGNSA. The CDR3 length is 13 residues. V shed 3 bases, J shed 7 bases, and the junction held 6 bases outside the gene matches.

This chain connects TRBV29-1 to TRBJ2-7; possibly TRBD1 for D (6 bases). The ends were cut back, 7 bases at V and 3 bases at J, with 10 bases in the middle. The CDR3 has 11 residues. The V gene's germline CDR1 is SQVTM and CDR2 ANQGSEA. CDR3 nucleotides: TGCAGCGCAATGGACAGCTACGAGCAGTACTTC. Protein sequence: CSAMDSYEQYF.

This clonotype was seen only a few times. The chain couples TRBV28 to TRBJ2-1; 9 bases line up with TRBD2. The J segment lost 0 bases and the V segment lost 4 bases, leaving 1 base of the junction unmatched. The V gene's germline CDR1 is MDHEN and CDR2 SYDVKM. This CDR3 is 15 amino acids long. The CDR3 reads CASSSSGVSYNEQFF. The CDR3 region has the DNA TGTGCCAGCAGTTCTAGCGGGGTCTCCTACAATGAGCAGTTCTTC.

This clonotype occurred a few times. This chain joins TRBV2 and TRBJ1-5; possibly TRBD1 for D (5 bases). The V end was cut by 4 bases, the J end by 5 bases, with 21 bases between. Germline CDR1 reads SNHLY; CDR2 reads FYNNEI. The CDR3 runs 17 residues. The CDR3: CASSALFGGGGDQPQHF. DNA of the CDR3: TGTGCCAGCAGTGCTCTGTTTGGTGGGGGTGGGGATCAGCCCCAGCATTTT.

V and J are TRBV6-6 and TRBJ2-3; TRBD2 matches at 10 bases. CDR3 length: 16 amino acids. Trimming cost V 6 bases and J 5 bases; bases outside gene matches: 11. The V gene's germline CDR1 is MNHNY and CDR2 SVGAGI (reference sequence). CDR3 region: CASRTPSGGAEDTQYF. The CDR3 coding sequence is TGTGCCAGCAGAACCCCCAGCGGGGGGGCGGAAGATACGCAGTATTTT.

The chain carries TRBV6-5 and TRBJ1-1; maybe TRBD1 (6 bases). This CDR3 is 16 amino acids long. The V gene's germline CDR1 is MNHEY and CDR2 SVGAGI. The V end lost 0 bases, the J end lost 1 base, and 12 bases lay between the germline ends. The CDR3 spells CASSYSTAGANTEAFF. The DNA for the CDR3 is TGTGCCAGCAGTTACTCGACCGCAGGGGCGAACACTGAAGCTTTCTTT.

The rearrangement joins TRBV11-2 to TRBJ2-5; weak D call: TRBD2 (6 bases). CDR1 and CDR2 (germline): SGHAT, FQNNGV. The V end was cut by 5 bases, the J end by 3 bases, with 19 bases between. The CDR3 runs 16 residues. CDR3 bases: TGTGCCAGCAGCGATAACCGGGGACTCGCTAAAGAGACCCAGTACTTC. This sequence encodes CASSDNRGLAKETQYF.

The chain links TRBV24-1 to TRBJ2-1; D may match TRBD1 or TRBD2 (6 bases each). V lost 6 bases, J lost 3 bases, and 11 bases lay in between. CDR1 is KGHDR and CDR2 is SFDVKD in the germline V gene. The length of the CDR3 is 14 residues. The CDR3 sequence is CATSQEGGYNEQFF. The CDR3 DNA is TGTGCCACCAGTCAGGAGGGGGGCTACAATGAGCAGTTCTTC.

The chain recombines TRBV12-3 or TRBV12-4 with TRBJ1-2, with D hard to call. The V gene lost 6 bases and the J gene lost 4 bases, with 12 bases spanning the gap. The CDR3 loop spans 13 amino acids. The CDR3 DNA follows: TGTGCCAGCAGCGACTCCCCGGTCTATGGCTACACCTTC. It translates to CASSDSPVYGYTF.

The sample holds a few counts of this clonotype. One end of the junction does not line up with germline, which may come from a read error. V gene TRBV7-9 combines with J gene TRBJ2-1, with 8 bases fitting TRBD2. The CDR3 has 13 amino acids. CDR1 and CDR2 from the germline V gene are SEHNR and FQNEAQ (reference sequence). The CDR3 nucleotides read TGTGCCAGCAGCTTAGTCGAGGGACTAGTAACTGTCTTC. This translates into CASSLVEGLVTVF.

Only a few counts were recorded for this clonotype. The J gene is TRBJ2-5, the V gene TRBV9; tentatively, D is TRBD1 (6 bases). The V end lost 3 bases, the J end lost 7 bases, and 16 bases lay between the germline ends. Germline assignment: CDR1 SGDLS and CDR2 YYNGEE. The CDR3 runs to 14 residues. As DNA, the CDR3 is TGTGCCAGCAGCGCCGAAGGTAGAGGGGGGACCCAGTACTTC. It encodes CASSAEGRGGTQYF.

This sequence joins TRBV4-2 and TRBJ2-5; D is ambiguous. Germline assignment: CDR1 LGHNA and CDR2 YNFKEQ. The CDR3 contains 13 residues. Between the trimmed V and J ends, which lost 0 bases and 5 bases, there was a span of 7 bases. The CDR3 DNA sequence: TGTGCCAGCAGCCAAGATACCTTGGAGACCCAGTACTTC. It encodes CASSQDTLETQYF.

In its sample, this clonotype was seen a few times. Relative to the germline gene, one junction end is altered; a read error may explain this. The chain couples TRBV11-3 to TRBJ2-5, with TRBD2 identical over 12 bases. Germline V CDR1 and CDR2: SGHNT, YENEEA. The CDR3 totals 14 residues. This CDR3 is CASSLASGGADTFF. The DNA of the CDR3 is TGTGCCAGCAGCTTAGCTAGCGGGGGGGCGGATACGTTCTTC.

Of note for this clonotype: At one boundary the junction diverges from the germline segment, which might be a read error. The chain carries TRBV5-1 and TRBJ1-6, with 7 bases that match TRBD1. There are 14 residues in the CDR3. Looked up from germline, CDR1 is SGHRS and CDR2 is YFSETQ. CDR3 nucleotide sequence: TGTGCCAGCAGCTTAGAGGGGGCTGGATCACCCCTCCACTTT. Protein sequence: CASSLEGAGSPLHF.

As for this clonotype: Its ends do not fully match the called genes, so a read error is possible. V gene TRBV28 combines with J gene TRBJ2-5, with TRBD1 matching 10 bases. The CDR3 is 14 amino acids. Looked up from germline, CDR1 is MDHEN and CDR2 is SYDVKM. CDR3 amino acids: CASSHRTGGETQYF. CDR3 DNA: TGTGCCAGCAGTCACAGGACAGGGGGGGAGACGCAGTACTTC.

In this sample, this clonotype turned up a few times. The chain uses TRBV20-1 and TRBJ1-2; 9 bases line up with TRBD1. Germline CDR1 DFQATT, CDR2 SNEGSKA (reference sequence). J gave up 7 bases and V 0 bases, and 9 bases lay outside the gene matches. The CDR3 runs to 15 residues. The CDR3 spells CSARDWDRDDSGYTF. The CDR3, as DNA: TGCAGTGCTAGAGATTGGGACAGGGACGACTCTGGCTACACCTTC.

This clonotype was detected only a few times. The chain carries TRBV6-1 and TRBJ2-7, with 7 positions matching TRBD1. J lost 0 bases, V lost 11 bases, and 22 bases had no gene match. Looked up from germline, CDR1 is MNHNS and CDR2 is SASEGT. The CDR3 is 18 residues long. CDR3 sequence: CAGSTTTGKILSSYEQYF. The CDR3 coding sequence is TGTGCCGGGTCGACAACGACAGGGAAGATCCTAAGCTCCTACGAGCAGTACTTC.

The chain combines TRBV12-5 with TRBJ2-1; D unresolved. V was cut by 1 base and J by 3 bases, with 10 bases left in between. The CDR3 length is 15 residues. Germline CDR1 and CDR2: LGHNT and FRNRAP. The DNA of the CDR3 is TGTGCTAGTGGTTTGGGGGAAATAAACTACAATGAGCAGTTCTTC. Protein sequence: CASGLGEINYNEQFF.

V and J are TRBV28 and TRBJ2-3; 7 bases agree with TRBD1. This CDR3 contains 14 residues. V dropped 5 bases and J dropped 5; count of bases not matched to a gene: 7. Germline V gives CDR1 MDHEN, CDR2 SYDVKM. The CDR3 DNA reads TGTGCCAGCAGTACCCGCTCAGGGGGAGATACGCAGTATTTT. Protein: CASSTRSGGDTQYF.

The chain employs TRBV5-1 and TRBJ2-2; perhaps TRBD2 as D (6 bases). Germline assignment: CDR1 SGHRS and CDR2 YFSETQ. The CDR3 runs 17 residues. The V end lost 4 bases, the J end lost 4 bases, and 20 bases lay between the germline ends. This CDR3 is CASSPNSGLSITGELFF. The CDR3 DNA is TGCGCCAGCAGCCCTAATTCGGGACTGAGTATCACCGGGGAGCTGTTTTTT.

CDR3 protein: CASSSPGSGLRAGGGYNEQFF. The CDR3 DNA reads as TGTGCCAGCAGTTCCCCGGGTAGCGGGTTGCGTGCGGGGGGGGGCTACAATGAGCAGTTCTTC. This chain uses TRBV27 with TRBJ2-1; 9 nucleotides line up with TRBD2. The V and J ends lost 4 bases and 3 bases, in that order; junction bases with no gene match: 22. The V gene's germline CDR1 is MNHEY and CDR2 SMNVEV (reference sequence). CDR3 length equals 21 residues.

CDR3 region: CSAIVGRAEAFF. The CDR3 DNA reads TGCAGTGCTATAGTGGGGAGAGCTGAAGCTTTCTTT. The chain is built from TRBV20-1 and TRBJ1-1; D not certain. The CDR3 contains 12 residues. Trimming stripped 4 bases from V and 6 bases from J, with 12 bases between. Germline V gene lookup returns CDR1 DFQATT and CDR2 SNEGSKA (reference sequence).

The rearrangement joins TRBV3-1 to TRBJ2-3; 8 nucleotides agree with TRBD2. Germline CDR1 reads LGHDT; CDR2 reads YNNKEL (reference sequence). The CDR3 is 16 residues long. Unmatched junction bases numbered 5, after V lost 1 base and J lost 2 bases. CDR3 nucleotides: TGTGCCAGCAGCCAAGGTCAGCGGGAGTTCACAGATACGCAGTATTTT. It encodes CASSQGQREFTDTQYF.

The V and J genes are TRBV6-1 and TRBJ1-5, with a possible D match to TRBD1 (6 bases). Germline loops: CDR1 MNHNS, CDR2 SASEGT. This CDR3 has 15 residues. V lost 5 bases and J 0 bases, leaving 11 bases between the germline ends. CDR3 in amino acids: CASSRTDFSNQPQHF. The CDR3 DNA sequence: TGTGCCAGCAGTCGGACAGATTTTAGCAATCAGCCCCAGCATTTT.

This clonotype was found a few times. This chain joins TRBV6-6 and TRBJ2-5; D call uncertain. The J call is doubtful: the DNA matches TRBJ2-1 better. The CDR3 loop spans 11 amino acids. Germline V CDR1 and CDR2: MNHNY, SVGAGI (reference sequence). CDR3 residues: CASGKSDEQFF. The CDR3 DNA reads TGTGCCAGCGGGAAGAGCGATGAGCAGTTCTTC.

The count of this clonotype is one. As DNA, the CDR3 is TGTGCCAGCTCGAAGACTTACCAAGAGACCCAGTACTTC. Translation: CASSKTYQETQYF. The V call is TRBV2, the J call TRBJ2-5, with D uncertain. The germline CDR1 and CDR2 sequences are SNHLY and FYNNEI. The CDR3 runs 13 residues. Trimming pared 8 bases from V and 0 bases from J, leaving 10 bases between.